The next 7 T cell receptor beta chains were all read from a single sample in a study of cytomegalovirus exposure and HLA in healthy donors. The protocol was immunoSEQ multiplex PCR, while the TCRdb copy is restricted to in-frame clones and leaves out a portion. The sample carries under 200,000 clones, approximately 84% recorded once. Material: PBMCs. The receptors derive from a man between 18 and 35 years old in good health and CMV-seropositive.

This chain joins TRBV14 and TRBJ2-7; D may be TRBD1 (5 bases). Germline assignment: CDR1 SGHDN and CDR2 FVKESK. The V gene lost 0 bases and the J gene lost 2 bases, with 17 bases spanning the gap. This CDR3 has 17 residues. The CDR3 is CASSQELGPYRTYEQYF. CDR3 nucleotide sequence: TGTGCCAGCAGCCAAGAGTTGGGGCCTTACCGAACCTACGAGCAGTACTTC.

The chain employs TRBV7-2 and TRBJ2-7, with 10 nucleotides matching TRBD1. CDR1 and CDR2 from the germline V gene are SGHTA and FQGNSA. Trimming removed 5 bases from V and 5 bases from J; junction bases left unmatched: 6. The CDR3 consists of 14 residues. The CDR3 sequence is CASSLGDRGHEQYF. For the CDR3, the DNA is TGTGCCAGCAGCCTGGGGGACAGGGGTCACGAGCAGTACTTC.

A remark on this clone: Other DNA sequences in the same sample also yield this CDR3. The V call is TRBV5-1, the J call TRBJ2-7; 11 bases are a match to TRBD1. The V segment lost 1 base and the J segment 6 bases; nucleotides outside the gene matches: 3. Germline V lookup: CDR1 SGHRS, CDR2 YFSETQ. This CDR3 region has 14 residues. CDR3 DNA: TGCGCCAGCAGCTTGCCGGGACAGGGGGGCGAGCAGTACTTC. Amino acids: CASSLPGQGGEQYF.

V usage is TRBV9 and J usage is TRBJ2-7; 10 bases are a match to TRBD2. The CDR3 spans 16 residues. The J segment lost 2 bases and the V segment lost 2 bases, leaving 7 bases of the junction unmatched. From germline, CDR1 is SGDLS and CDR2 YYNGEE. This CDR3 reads CASSVGTSVPTYEQYF. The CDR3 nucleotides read TGTGCCAGCAGCGTTGGGACTAGCGTACCGACCTACGAGCAGTACTTC.

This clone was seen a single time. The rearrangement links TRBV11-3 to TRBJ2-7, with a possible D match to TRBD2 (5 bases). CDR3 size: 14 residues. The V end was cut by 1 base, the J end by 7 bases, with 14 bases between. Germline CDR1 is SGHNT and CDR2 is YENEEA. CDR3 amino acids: CASSLGRGSGEQYF. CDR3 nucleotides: TGTGCCAGCAGCTTAGGCCGGGGATCGGGTGAGCAGTACTTC.

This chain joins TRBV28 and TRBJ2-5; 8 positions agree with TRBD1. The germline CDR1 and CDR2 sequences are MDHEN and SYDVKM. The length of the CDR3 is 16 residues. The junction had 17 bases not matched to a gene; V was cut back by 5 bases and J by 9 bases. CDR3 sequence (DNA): TGTGCCAGCAGTGTGCAGGGGGCCAGCAAAAACCTGGCCCAGTACTTC. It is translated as CASSVQGASKNLAQYF.

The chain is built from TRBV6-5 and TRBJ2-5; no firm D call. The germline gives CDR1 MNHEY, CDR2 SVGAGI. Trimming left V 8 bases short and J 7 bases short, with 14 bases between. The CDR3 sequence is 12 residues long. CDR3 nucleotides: TGTGCCAGCCTAGGCACGGCCGGGACCCAGTACTTC. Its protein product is CASLGTAGTQYF.